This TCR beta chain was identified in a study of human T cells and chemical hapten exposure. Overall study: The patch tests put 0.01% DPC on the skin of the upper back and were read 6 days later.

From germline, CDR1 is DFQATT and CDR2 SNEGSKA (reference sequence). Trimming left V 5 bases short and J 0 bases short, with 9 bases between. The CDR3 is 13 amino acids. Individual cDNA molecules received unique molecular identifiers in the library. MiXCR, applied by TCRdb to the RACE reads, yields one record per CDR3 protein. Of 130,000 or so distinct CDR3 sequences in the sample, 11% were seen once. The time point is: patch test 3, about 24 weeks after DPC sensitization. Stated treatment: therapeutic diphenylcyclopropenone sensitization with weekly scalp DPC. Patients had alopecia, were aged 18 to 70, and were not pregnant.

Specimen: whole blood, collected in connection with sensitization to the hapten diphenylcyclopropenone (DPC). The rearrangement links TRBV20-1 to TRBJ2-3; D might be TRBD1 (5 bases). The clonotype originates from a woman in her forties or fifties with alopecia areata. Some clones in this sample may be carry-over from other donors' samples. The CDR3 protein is CSAHRLSTDTQYF. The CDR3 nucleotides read TGCAGTGCTCACAGGCTTAGCACAGATACGCAGTATTTT.